Following are 6 T cell receptor beta chains from one sample sequenced in a study of cytomegalovirus exposure and HLA in healthy donors. The PCR contained 60 Vbeta and 13 Jbeta primers. This table comes from immunoSEQ multiplex PCR, and its TCRdb copy is limited to in-frame clones, with some not included. The sample includes roughly 120,000 clones, approximately 61% of them seen just once. The sample was PBMCs. The source of these receptors is a man aged 30 to 39 in good health and CMV-seropositive.

The V and J genes are TRBV4-3 and TRBJ2-5; TRBD2 matches 8 bases. This CDR3 spans 17 amino acids. Germline-derived CDR1 and CDR2 are LGHNA and YSLEER. The V and J ends lost 0 bases and 4 bases, in that order; junction bases with no gene match: 10. The DNA for the CDR3 is TGCGCCAGCAGCCAAGATTGGGCTAGCGGGTTAAGAGAGACCCAGTACTTC. Its protein product is CASSQDWASGLRETQYF.

The V call is TRBV5-4, the J call TRBJ1-3, with a weak D call TRBD1 (5 bases). The germline V and J ends were trimmed by 0 bases and 0 bases, with 10 bases remaining between them. Germline lookup yields CDR1 SGHNT and CDR2 YYREEE (reference sequence). This CDR3 has 16 amino acids. CDR3 sequence: CASSLVGGLSGNTIYF. The CDR3 DNA reads as TGTGCCAGCAGCTTGGTCGGGGGACTCTCTGGAAACACCATATATTTT.

J is TRBJ1-1 and V is TRBV11-3; a possible D gene is TRBD1 (5 bases). The V and J ends lost 1 base and 7 bases respectively, with 13 bases between them. The CDR3 has 14 residues. Germline V gene lookup returns CDR1 SGHNT and CDR2 YENEEA. The CDR3 DNA reads as TGTGCCAGCAGCTTAGGGTCAGGGCAAGGTGAAGCTTTCTTT. Translation: CASSLGSGQGEAFF.

The CDR3 region is CASSLAAGTGGRAYGYTF. For the CDR3, the DNA is TGTGCCAGTAGTCTCGCCGCCGGGACAGGGGGTCGAGCCTATGGCTACACCTTC. The chain is built from TRBV19 and TRBJ1-2; 11 bases are a match to TRBD1. The length of the CDR3 is 18 residues. Germline CDR1 reads LNHDA; CDR2 reads SQIVND (reference sequence). V lost 5 bases to trimming and J lost 4 bases; unmatched junction nucleotides: 15.

This clone showed up just once. The chain has TRBV18 and TRBJ2-7; D is uncertain. Germline CDR1 is KGHSH and CDR2 is LQKENI. V lost 3 bases to trimming and J lost 5 bases, with 17 bases between them. The CDR3 is 15 amino acids. The CDR3 spells CASSPRLFSVDEQYF. The CDR3 nucleotides are TGTGCCAGCTCACCTAGACTGTTCTCGGTCGACGAGCAGTACTTC.

The rearrangement uses TRBV5-1 and TRBJ2-2; 13 bases are a match to TRBD2. The CDR3 is 16 residues long. J gave up 4 bases and V 4 bases, and 4 bases lay outside the gene matches. Germline V lookup: CDR1 SGHRS, CDR2 YFSETQ. The CDR3 nucleotides are TGCGCCAGCAGCCCACTAGCGGGAGGGGGCACCGGGGAGCTGTTTTTT. This gives the protein CASSPLAGGGTGELFF. The complete variable domain, with remaining parts taken from reference TRBV5-1 and TRBJ2-2, reads KAGVTQTPRYLIKTRGQQVTLSCSPISGHRSVSWYQQTPGQGLQFLFEYFSETQRNKGNFPGRFSGRQFSNSRSEMNVSTLELGDSALYLCASSPLAGGGTGELFFGEGSRLTVL.